The entry below gives a single TCR beta chain sequence along with its context. The sample originates from a study of blood T cell repertoires in COVID-19. About the study: COVID-19 samples collected from the United States, Italy and Spain covered acute and convalescent phases. The cDNA or gDNA used as material had been derived from T cells, B-cell-depleted T cells, or PBMCs.

The CDR3 contains 13 residues. V was shortened by 0 bases and J by 3 bases, with 3 bases between the two germline ends. Per the germline V gene, CDR1 is MNHEY and CDR2 is SMNVEV (reference sequence). Enrollees, about 18 to 95 years old, lived in 24 US areas. Resolution of symptoms, clearance, or two negative PCRs was present in recovered Cohort 3 donors. Profiling relied on immunoSEQ multiplex PCR, and the TCRdb table lists in-frame clones only, not all of them. The sample contains about 280,000 clones, less than 85% of which appear only once. The V gene is TRBV27, the J gene TRBJ1-5; no clear D. The TCR comes from a woman between 45 and 60 years old who had recovered from COVID-19. Sequenced input: PBMCs or T cells enriched from blood (not recorded which). In DNA, the CDR3 is TGTGCCAGCAGTTTATCGGCCAATCAGCCCCAGCATTTT. This translates into CASSLSANQPQHF.